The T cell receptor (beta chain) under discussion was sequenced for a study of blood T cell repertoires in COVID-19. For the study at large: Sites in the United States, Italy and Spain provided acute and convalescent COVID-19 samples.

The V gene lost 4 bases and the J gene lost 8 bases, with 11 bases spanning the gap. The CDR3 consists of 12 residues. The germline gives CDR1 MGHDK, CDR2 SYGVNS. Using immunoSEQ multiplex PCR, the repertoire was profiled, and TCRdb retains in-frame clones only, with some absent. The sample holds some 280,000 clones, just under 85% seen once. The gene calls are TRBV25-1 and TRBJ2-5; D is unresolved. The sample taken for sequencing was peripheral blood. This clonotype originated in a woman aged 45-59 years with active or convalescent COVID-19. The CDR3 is CASSGDIETQYF. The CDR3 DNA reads TGTGCCAGCAGTGGAGATATAGAAACCCAGTACTTC.